Listed here are 31 T cell receptor beta chains from one sample, sequenced in a study of regulatory T cells in long-lasting Graves disease. Time point defined: newly diagnosed GD, antithyroid drugs for less than 3 months. RNA isolated from PBMCs was used to make the TCR library. Sequencing libraries for TCR beta were prepared with iRepertoire HTBI primers and Arm-PCR of CDR3 regions. MiXCR, run by TCRdb on the multiplex PCR reads, gives a single entry per CDR3 protein. This sample carries about 450,000 distinct CDR3 sequences, roughly 15% of them seen once, and the ten largest clones take approximately 12%. The data also belong to a second study, concerning T cells in Graves' hyperthyroidism and ophthalmopathy.

The sample consisted of peripheral blood mononuclear cells (PBMCs), taken at new diagnosis, from a patient treated with antithyroid drugs. These receptor sequences come from a woman in her 30s with Graves disease.

There are many counts of this clonotype. The chain links TRBV20-1 to TRBJ2-5; 16 nucleotides line up with TRBD2. V was clipped by 6 bases and J by 4 bases; unmatched bases: 11. The CDR3 has 17 amino acids. The V gene's germline CDR1 is DFQATT and CDR2 SNEGSKA (reference sequence). The CDR3 DNA reads as TGCAGTGCGGGGACTAGCGGGAGGGCCTCGTTTCGAGAGACCCAGTACTTC. It codes for CSAGTSGRASFRETQYF.

This chain connects TRBV20-1 to TRBJ1-6; D possibly corresponds to TRBD1 (5 bases). The CDR3 consists of 18 residues. Germline values: CDR1 DFQATT, CDR2 SNEGSKA (reference sequence). Trimming removed 3 bases from V and 7 bases from J, with 25 bases in between. CDR3 DNA: TGCAGTGCTAGTACCCTGCGGGGCAGGGCGGTTCTCAATTCACCCCTCCACTTT. Its translation: CSASTLRGRAVLNSPLHF.

Ten or more counts support this clonotype. This sequence may be a read error, since a much larger clone differs from it by one base. This chain joins TRBV7-2 and TRBJ1-2; 7 positions match TRBD1. Per the germline V gene, CDR1 is SGHTA and CDR2 is FQGNSA. The CDR3 runs to 14 residues. Here the CDR3 DNA reads TGTGCCGGCAGCTTAGGGGGCCTGGACAGCCGCTACACCTTC. Amino acid sequence: CAGSLGGLDSRYTF.

The table lists this clonotype with a few counts. A much more abundant neighbour one base away suggests this may be a read error. Since no conserved phenylalanine or tryptophan closes the CDR3, a read error is the likely cause. The chain has TRBV6-1 and TRBJ2-1, with TRBD2 as a possible D gene (5 bases). The length of the CDR3 is 17 residues. Looked up from germline, CDR1 is MNHNS and CDR2 is SASEGT. Trimming left V 6 bases short and J 1 base short, with 19 bases between. CDR3 coding DNA: TGTGCCAGCAGCGCCCCCGAGGCGGGCCGGTCCTACAATGAGCAGTTCCTC. Translating gives CASSAPEAGRSYNEQFL.

This clonotype was picked up many times. The chain combines TRBV6-2 or TRBV6-3 with TRBJ2-1; 14 nucleotides line up with TRBD2. There are 16 residues in the CDR3. The junction had 4 bases not matched to a gene; V was cut back by 2 bases and J by 7 bases. Germline lookup yields CDR1 MNHEY and CDR2 SVGEGT. In DNA form, the CDR3 reads TGTGCCAGCAGTTACAGACTAGCGGGAGGGCATAATGAGCAGTTCTTC. This encodes CASSYRLAGGHNEQFF.

This clonotype was recorded at least ten times. The rearrangement uses TRBV19 and TRBJ1-5; no definite D call. The germline gives CDR1 LNHDA, CDR2 SQIVND (reference sequence). The CDR3 is made up of 12 amino acids. Between the trimmed V and J ends, which lost 3 bases and 7 bases, there was a span of 7 bases. The chain's CDR3 is CASSILRQPQHF. CDR3 sequence (DNA): TGTGCCAGTAGTATTTTGAGGCAGCCCCAGCATTTT.

The gene calls are TRBV29-1 and TRBJ2-7, with 8 bases lining up with TRBD1. This CDR3 is built from 13 residues. Losses at the gene ends were 5 bases for V and 5 bases for J; bases not matched to a gene: 8. In germline, CDR1 is SQVTM, CDR2 ANQGSEA. This chain's CDR3 is CSVPGQGFDEQYF. The CDR3 DNA reads as TGCAGCGTTCCAGGACAGGGATTTGACGAGCAGTACTTC.

This clonotype was seen many times. The CDR3 bases are TGTGCCAGCAGTTTAAACTGGCGGGAGACCTACGAGCAGTACTTC. It is translated as CASSLNWRETYEQYF. This chain joins TRBV28 and TRBJ2-7, with 7 bases aligning to TRBD2. V gave up 2 bases and J gave up 2 bases; unmatched junction bases: 6. The CDR3 length is 15 residues. The germline CDR1 and CDR2 sequences are MDHEN and SYDVKM.

Worth noting for this clonotype: A read error likely explains this, since a far larger clone differs by one base. The CDR3, as DNA: TGTGCCAGCAGCTTAGAGACCTACGAGCAGTTCTTC. Protein sequence: CASSLETYEQFF. This chain uses TRBV11-2 with TRBJ2-1; D remains unclear. The CDR3 contains 12 residues. Trimming removed 0 bases at V and 10 bases at J, with 7 bases between. The V gene's germline CDR1 is SGHAT and CDR2 FQNNGV.

This clonotype was counted ten times or more. The gene calls are TRBV7-9 and TRBJ2-5; the D is unclear. The CDR3 has 14 residues. The V end was cut by 7 bases, the J end by 2 bases, with 14 bases between. Germline V gene sequence: CDR1 SEHNR, CDR2 FQNEAQ (reference sequence). The CDR3 loop is CASIPMGLQETQYF. The CDR3, as DNA: TGTGCCAGCATCCCGATGGGGTTACAAGAGACCCAGTACTTC.

This clonotype has more than one count but fewer than ten. The V call is TRBV9, the J call TRBJ2-7, with D uncertain. V was trimmed by 2 bases and J by 3 bases, leaving 12 bases between them. CDR1 and CDR2 (germline): SGDLS, YYNGEE. The CDR3 has 14 residues. The CDR3 coding sequence is TGTGCCAGCAGCGTCACTCCTGATTACTACGAGCAGTACTTC. Protein: CASSVTPDYYEQYF. The full variable domain, in which reference TRBV9 and TRBJ2-7 provide the parts outside the CDR3, is DSGVTQTPKHLITATGQRVTLRCSPRSGDLSVYWYQQSLDQGLQFLIQYYNGEERAKGNILERFSAQQFPDLHSELNLSSLELGDSALYFCASSVTPDYYEQYFGPGTRLTVT.

This chain links TRBV5-6 with TRBJ2-5; 8 bases map to TRBD2. This CDR3 is built from 15 residues. Germline V gene sequence: CDR1 SGHDT, CDR2 YYEEEE. After removal of 0 bases from V and 4 bases from J, the junction contained 5 bases not matched to a gene. The CDR3 nucleotides are TGTGCCAGCAGCTTGGACGGGAGGGCCACAGAGACCCAGTACTTC. Translated: CASSLDGRATETQYF.

This clonotype was counted only a few times. V and J are TRBV20-1 and TRBJ2-4, with D tentatively TRBD1 (7 bases). V lost 2 bases and J lost 3, with 26 bases in between. From germline, CDR1 is DFQATT and CDR2 SNEGSKA (reference sequence). This CDR3 contains 19 residues. The CDR3 sequence is CSARTPTGSLGGSKNIQYF. The CDR3, as DNA: TGCAGTGCTAGAACCCCGACAGGGAGCCTCGGAGGGAGCAAAAACATTCAGTACTTC.

This clonotype was observed many times. The gene calls are TRBV5-1 and TRBJ2-7; D is perhaps TRBD1 (6 bases). CDR3 length equals 14 residues. Germline CDR1 and CDR2: SGHRS and YFSETQ. V shed 4 bases and J shed 1 base, with 12 bases lying between them. DNA for the CDR3: TGCGCCAGCAGCGCCGGACAGTATTCCTACGAGCAGTACTTC. Amino acid sequence: CASSAGQYSYEQYF.

This clonotype was counted a few times. V usage is TRBV6-1 and J usage is TRBJ2-2; 9 nucleotides match TRBD2. The V and J ends lost 10 bases and 1 base, in that order; junction bases with no gene match: 7. Germline assignment: CDR1 MNHNS and CDR2 SASEGT. The CDR3 consists of 15 residues. The CDR3 coding sequence is TGTGCCACCTGGCGAGCGGGAGGGAACACCGGGGAGCTGTTTTTT. It specifies CATWRAGGNTGELFF.

The sample holds many counts of this clonotype. The chain links TRBV12-3 or TRBV12-4 to TRBJ2-5; TRBD1 matches 8 bases. The CDR3 loop spans 15 amino acids. V lost 7 bases, J lost 4 bases, and 11 bases stayed unmatched. Written as DNA, the CDR3 is TGTGCCAGCATCCAAGCCGGACAGGGAGGAGAGACCCAGTACTTC. Translated, it gives CASIQAGQGGETQYF.

In this sample, this clonotype turned up many times. This chain joins TRBV5-1 and TRBJ2-7; D might be TRBD1 (6 bases). V dropped 0 bases and J dropped 3 bases, with 19 bases sitting between them. CDR3 length: 17 residues. The germline V gene has CDR1 SGHRS and CDR2 YFSETQ. CDR3 in amino acids: CASSLAVGTLLSYEQYF. CDR3 DNA: TGCGCCAGCAGCTTGGCCGTCGGGACACTCCTGAGCTACGAGCAGTACTTC.

The chain recombines TRBV25-1 with TRBJ2-1; D might be TRBD2 (6 bases). The CDR3 runs to 13 residues. The V end lost 7 bases, the J end lost 9 bases, and 16 bases lay between the germline ends. Germline values: CDR1 MGHDK, CDR2 SYGVNS. CDR3 in amino acids: CASMTLAGLEQFF. As DNA, the CDR3 is TGTGCCAGCATGACTCTGGCGGGACTTGAGCAGTTCTTC.

Points on this clonotype: Being one base from a much bigger clone, this may be a read error. This chain connects TRBV29-1 to TRBJ2-3, with a possible D match to TRBD2 (5 bases). The tail of the sequence fits TRBJ2-1 better, so the J call may be wrong. Germline CDR1 is SQVTM and CDR2 is ANQGSEA. The CDR3 has 16 amino acids. This CDR3 is CGVGGVETNPLGEQFF. DNA of the CDR3: TGCGGCGTCGGTGGTGTGGAGACTAACCCCCTAGGTGAGCAGTTCTTC.

In regard to this clonotype: The junction does not match germline at one end; this may be a read error. The chain combines TRBV18 with TRBJ2-6, with D possibly being TRBD2 (6 bases). Germline values: CDR1 KGHSH, CDR2 LQKENI. This CDR3 has 19 amino acids. In DNA form, the CDR3 reads TGTGCCAGCTCACCAATTTATAAGGCGGGGAGCTCTGGGACCAACGTCCTGACTTTC. Its protein is CASSPIYKAGSSGTNVLTF.

The V call is TRBV29-1, the J call TRBJ2-1; D not resolved. Trimming removed 2 bases from V and 3 bases from J, with 20 bases in between. The germline CDR1 and CDR2 sequences are SQVTM and ANQGSEA. The length of the CDR3 is 17 residues. The CDR3, as DNA: TGCAGCGTTGAATTGGCCGTGACTCATTCCTTCTACAATGAGCAGTTCTTC. It encodes CSVELAVTHSFYNEQFF.

The V call is TRBV6-2 or TRBV6-3, the J call TRBJ2-1, with a possible D match to TRBD2 (6 bases). The CDR3 totals 12 residues. Trimming took off 6 bases at V and 15 bases at J, with 18 bases between the two ends. Germline V gene sequence: CDR1 MNHEY, CDR2 SVGEGT. The CDR3 DNA reads TGTGCCAGCAGCCCCCGCCGGGACTTTGGGTTCTTC. Translated: CASSPRRDFGFF.

The table lists this clonotype with many counts. The chain employs TRBV7-2 and TRBJ2-5; D perhaps matches TRBD2 (6 bases). CDR3 length equals 15 residues. V was clipped by 3 bases and J by 4 bases, with 15 bases between them. Germline lookup yields CDR1 SGHTA and CDR2 FQGNSA. CDR3 coding DNA: TGTGCCAGCAGCTTTCTTCCGGGAGAGGGAGAGACCCAGTACTTC. Translated: CASSFLPGEGETQYF.

This clonotype was detected ten times or more. V and J are TRBV2 and TRBJ2-7; a weak D match, TRBD2 (6 bases). The germline gives CDR1 SNHLY, CDR2 FYNNEI. This CDR3 spans 12 amino acids. Trimming removed 6 bases from V and 3 bases from J, with 9 bases in between. CDR3 amino acids: CASRGSGYEQYF. The CDR3 region has the DNA TGTGCCAGCAGGGGTAGCGGCTACGAGCAGTACTTC.

This clonotype was seen a single time. V is TRBV6-1 and J is TRBJ2-5, with TRBD2 matching over 8 bases. Germline assignment: CDR1 MNHNS and CDR2 SASEGT. Losses at the gene ends were 6 bases for V and 5 bases for J; bases not matched to a gene: 17. The CDR3 sequence is 17 residues long. CDR3 DNA sequence: TGTGCCAGCAGACCCCAAAGAGCGGGAGTACGTATTGAGACCCAGTACTTC. It encodes CASRPQRAGVRIETQYF.

V is TRBV20-1 and J is TRBJ2-1; D not certain. CDR3 length: 14 amino acids. Germline V gene lookup returns CDR1 DFQATT and CDR2 SNEGSKA (reference sequence). V was pared by 1 base and J by 6 bases, with 13 bases between. In DNA, the CDR3 is TGCAGTGCTAGAGCAGATCCCGGGCGCAATGAGCAGTTCTTC. Its protein is CSARADPGRNEQFF.

This clonotype occurred many times. The chain has TRBV30 and TRBJ2-1; TRBD2 agrees at 13 bases. The ends lost 3 bases at V and 6 bases at J; junction bases unmatched: 2. The germline V gene has CDR1 GTSNPN and CDR2 SVGIG (reference sequence). CDR3 size: 14 residues. The chain's CDR3 is CAWRGLAGINEQFF. Here the CDR3 DNA reads TGTGCCTGGAGGGGACTAGCGGGAATCAATGAGCAGTTCTTC. Looking up the rest from reference TRBV30 and TRBJ2-1 gives the full variable domain: SQTIHQWPATLVQPVGSPLSLECTVEGTSNPNLYWYRQAAGRGLQLLFYSVGIGQISSEVPQNLSASRPQDRQFILSSKKLLLSDSGFYLCAWRGLAGINEQFFGPGTRLTVL.

This clonotype has only a few counts. The chain employs TRBV19 and TRBJ2-1; 13 positions match TRBD2. Looked up from germline, CDR1 is LNHDA and CDR2 is SQIVND (reference sequence). V was clipped by 7 bases and J by 4 bases; unmatched bases: 13. The CDR3 spans 18 residues. The CDR3 here is CASTRRTSGGEGYNEQFF. CDR3 coding DNA: TGTGCCAGTACCCGCCGGACTAGCGGGGGAGAGGGGTACAATGAGCAGTTCTTC.

This clonotype was picked up one time. Since a much larger clone is just one base distant, this may be a read error. The gene calls are TRBV2 and TRBJ1-5, with TRBD1 as a possible D gene (5 bases). The V and J ends lost 6 bases and 4 bases respectively, with 16 bases between them. The CDR3 sequence is 15 residues long. Germline V gene sequence: CDR1 SNHLY, CDR2 FYNNEI. The CDR3, as DNA: TGTGCCAGCAGGGAGGGCAGGGCCAGGAATCAGCCCCAGCATTTT. It encodes CASREGRARNQPQHF.

This clonotype was picked up a small number of times. The rearrangement links TRBV27 to TRBJ2-2; no definite D call. The CDR3 consists of 13 residues. Trimming took off 6 bases at V and 0 bases at J, with 5 bases between the two ends. The germline V gene encodes CDR1 MNHEY and CDR2 SMNVEV (reference sequence). CDR3 residues: CASRYTNTGELFF. CDR3 sequence (DNA): TGTGCCAGCAGGTACACGAACACCGGGGAGCTGTTTTTT.

This clonotype was picked up many times. This rearrangement joins TRBV28 to TRBJ2-3, with TRBD2 matching 7 bases. Germline V gives CDR1 MDHEN, CDR2 SYDVKM. The CDR3 contains 16 residues. J lost 2 bases, V lost 3 bases, and 8 bases had no gene match. CDR3 sequence: CASSFSPAGLTDTQYF. CDR3 coding DNA: TGTGCCAGCAGTTTCTCACCAGCGGGACTCACAGATACGCAGTATTTT.